What follows are 21 T cell receptor beta chains derived from one specimen sequenced in a study of OX40 agonist ivuxolimab in advanced cancers. Sequencing used immunoSEQ multiplex PCR; TCRdb keeps in-frame clones, though not all of them. The table has about 64,000 clones, roughly 80% seen once. Sequenced material: CD4+ or CD8+ T cells sorted from blood, taken in a trial of the OX40 agonist ivuxolimab. These receptors all come from an adult with an advanced solid tumor such as melanoma, head and neck, liver or kidney cancer.

V and J are TRBV2 and TRBJ1-1; TRBD1 matches 7 bases. CDR1 is SNHLY and CDR2 is FYNNEI in the germline V gene. The CDR3 extends over 15 amino acids. Trimming cost V 7 bases and J 4 bases; bases outside gene matches: 12. CDR3 loop: CASTASGGGITEAFF. In DNA form, the CDR3 reads TGTGCCAGCACTGCGTCGGGAGGGGGCATCACTGAAGCTTTCTTT.

CDR3 protein: CASREAPGPEKLFF. The CDR3 region has the DNA TGTGCCAGCAGGGAGGCGCCCGGGCCTGAAAAACTGTTTTTT. This sequence joins TRBV2 and TRBJ1-4; D call uncertain. Trimming removed 6 bases from V and 7 bases from J, with 15 bases in between. CDR1 SNHLY and CDR2 FYNNEI come from the germline V gene. CDR3 size: 14 residues.

CDR3 sequence (DNA): TGTGCCAGCAGGGCGAAGGCTGGAAACACCATATATTTT. Protein: CASRAKAGNTIYF. The chain couples TRBV19 to TRBJ1-3; the D gene is possibly TRBD1 (5 bases). Between the trimmed V and J ends, which lost 9 bases and 2 bases, there was a span of 11 bases. The V gene's germline CDR1 is LNHDA and CDR2 SQIVND (reference sequence). This CDR3 comprises 13 residues.

The gene calls are TRBV7-9 and TRBJ2-2; possible D gene TRBD2, 6 bases. Trimming left V 1 base short and J 4 bases short, with 13 bases between. Germline loops: CDR1 SEHNR, CDR2 FQNEAQ (reference sequence). CDR3 length: 16 residues. The CDR3 DNA reads TGTGCCAGCAGCTTAGTTTCTGGACTAAGCACCGGGGAGCTGTTTTTT. Translated, it gives CASSLVSGLSTGELFF.

This chain uses TRBV13 with TRBJ2-7; D tentatively fits TRBD1 or TRBD2 (5 bases each). The CDR3 consists of 15 residues. Germline V lookup: CDR1 PRHDT, CDR2 FYEKMQ (reference sequence). The V and J ends lost 0 bases and 3 bases respectively, with 12 bases between them. The CDR3: CASSLGGDVVYEQYF. CDR3 nucleotide sequence: TGTGCCAGCAGCTTAGGTGGGGACGTAGTCTACGAGCAGTACTTC.

This clone was found a few times. This chain connects TRBV10-3 to TRBJ1-2, with a possible D match to TRBD1 (5 bases). The germline V gene has CDR1 ENHRY and CDR2 SYGVKD. The ends were cut back, 3 bases at V and 2 bases at J, with 13 bases in the middle. The CDR3 totals 15 residues. The CDR3: CAISDSGTANYGYTF. The CDR3 bases are TGTGCCATCAGTGATAGCGGGACCGCGAACTATGGCTACACCTTC.

This chain links TRBV5-6 with TRBJ1-3; D call uncertain. Per germline, CDR1 SGHDT and CDR2 YYEEEE. The CDR3 length is 11 residues. Trimming removed 2 bases at V and 5 bases at J, with 2 bases between. The CDR3 region is CASSFRNTIYF. The CDR3 nucleotides are TGTGCCAGCAGCTTCAGAAACACCATATATTTT.

The chain links TRBV18 to TRBJ2-5, with D hard to call. Trimming stripped 0 bases from V and 4 bases from J, with 9 bases between. Germline CDR1 is KGHSH and CDR2 is LQKENI. The CDR3 is 14 amino acids. The CDR3 loop is CASSPPARLETQYF. CDR3 DNA sequence: TGTGCCAGCTCACCACCGGCTAGACTAGAGACCCAGTACTTC.

The chain joins TRBV19 to TRBJ2-2; the D gene could be TRBD1 or TRBD2 (5 bases each). This CDR3 has 15 residues. Germline CDR1 LNHDA, CDR2 SQIVND (reference sequence). The V gene lost 3 bases and the J gene lost 6 bases, with 14 bases spanning the gap. The CDR3 loop reads CASSMGTIPAGELFF. The CDR3 DNA reads as TGTGCCAGTAGTATGGGGACGATCCCCGCCGGGGAGCTGTTTTTT.

CDR3 bases: TGTGCCATCAGTCGGTCAGGACAGGGGCCATCCTACGAGCAGTACTTC. Translating it yields CAISRSGQGPSYEQYF. V gene TRBV10-3 combines with J gene TRBJ2-7, with TRBD1 matching over 9 bases. Germline CDR1 reads ENHRY; CDR2 reads SYGVKD. The ends lost 5 bases at V and 1 base at J; junction bases unmatched: 9. This CDR3 spans 16 amino acids.

The chain uses TRBV10-2 and TRBJ2-1, with a possible D match to TRBD1 (5 bases). The CDR3 has 12 residues. Trimming removed 2 bases at V and 7 bases at J, with 6 bases between. CDR1 and CDR2 (germline): WSHSY, SAAADI. Here the CDR3 reads CASSEDRNEQFF. The CDR3, as DNA: TGCGCCAGCAGTGAGGACAGAAATGAGCAGTTCTTC.

This chain joins TRBV18 and TRBJ2-1; D is perhaps TRBD2 (6 bases). The CDR3 extends over 13 amino acids. Trimming removed 0 bases from V and 10 bases from J, with 10 bases in between. The germline V gene has CDR1 KGHSH and CDR2 LQKENI. The CDR3 bases are TGTGCCAGCTCACCACCGAGCGGGTTAGAGCAGTTCTTC. Its translation is CASSPPSGLEQFF.

V and J are TRBV29-1 and TRBJ1-2; the D gene is possibly TRBD1 (6 bases). Deletions cut 7 bases from V and 8 bases from J, with 23 bases between. The CDR3 is 14 amino acids. Germline values: CDR1 SQVTM, CDR2 ANQGSEA. The CDR3 DNA is TGCAGCGCCCAGGTTCAGGGGTCTATGGGGGGCTACACCTTC. It encodes CSAQVQGSMGGYTF.

This chain uses TRBV5-1 with TRBJ2-1, with D possibly matching TRBD1 (5 bases). CDR1 and CDR2 (germline): SGHRS, YFSETQ. There are 16 residues in the CDR3. The V end lost 4 bases, the J end lost 6 bases, and 20 bases lay between the germline ends. The CDR3 nucleotides are TGCGCCAGCAGCACGCAAGGTGGCTTGACAGCCAATGAGCAGTTCTTC. It codes for CASSTQGGLTANEQFF.

This clone was picked up one time. This chain links TRBV27 with TRBJ1-2; D is unresolved. V dropped 7 bases and J dropped 9 bases, with 12 bases sitting between them. CDR1 is MNHEY and CDR2 is SMNVEV in the germline V gene (reference sequence). The CDR3 runs 11 residues. The chain's CDR3 is CASKEGWSYTF. CDR3 bases: TGTGCCAGCAAGGAGGGATGGAGCTACACCTTC.

The chain employs TRBV14 and TRBJ2-3, with 12 nucleotides matching TRBD2. CDR1 and CDR2 from the germline V gene are SGHDN and FVKESK. J gave up 4 bases and V 0 bases, and 14 bases lay outside the gene matches. The CDR3 consists of 20 residues. Here the CDR3 reads CASSQDPRLAGVGISDTQYF. CDR3 nucleotides: TGTGCCAGCAGCCAAGATCCTCGACTAGCGGGAGTTGGAATCTCAGATACGCAGTATTTT.

This sequence joins TRBV30 and TRBJ2-7; perhaps TRBD2 as D (6 bases). The CDR3 spans 11 residues. CDR1 and CDR2 from the germline V gene are GTSNPN and SVGIG (reference sequence). V gave up 5 bases and J gave up 7 bases, with 12 bases separating them. CDR3 sequence reads: CAWAEGGEQYF. DNA for the CDR3: TGTGCCTGGGCAGAGGGAGGAGAGCAGTACTTC.

The V call is TRBV6-5, the J call TRBJ2-2, with TRBD2 as a possible D gene (6 bases). The CDR3 loop spans 15 amino acids. Trimming cost V 6 bases and J 2 bases, with 13 bases left between them. Per the germline V gene, CDR1 is MNHEY and CDR2 is SVGAGI. DNA for the CDR3: TGTGCCAGCAGGTCCGGGACTCAAAACACCGGGGAGCTGTTTTTT. It translates to CASRSGTQNTGELFF.

The genes are TRBV10-3 and TRBJ2-5; D gene uncertain. The J call is doubtful: the DNA matches TRBJ2-7 better. The CDR3 sequence is 13 residues long. Germline V gene sequence: CDR1 ENHRY, CDR2 SYGVKD. The CDR3 here is CAISEGGTYEQYF. CDR3 DNA: TGTGCCATCAGTGAAGGCGGAACCTACGAGCAGTACTTC.

The chain is built from TRBV28 and TRBJ1-2; possible D gene TRBD1, 5 bases. Germline values: CDR1 MDHEN, CDR2 SYDVKM. Between the trimmed V and J ends, which lost 8 bases and 7 bases, there was a span of 23 bases. The CDR3 is 15 residues long. The chain's CDR3 is CASLPEGLYKGGYTF. The CDR3 DNA sequence: TGTGCCAGCCTACCGGAGGGGCTATATAAAGGTGGCTACACCTTC.

V is TRBV5-4 and J is TRBJ2-1; D is unresolved. The germline V and J ends were trimmed by 5 bases and 2 bases, with 8 bases remaining between them. CDR3 length equals 13 residues. CDR1 SGHNT and CDR2 YYREEE come from the germline V gene (reference sequence). CDR3 sequence: CASSFRTYNEQFF. CDR3 sequence (DNA): TGTGCCAGCAGTTTCCGTACCTACAATGAGCAGTTCTTC.